This note documents a single T cell receptor beta chain sequence. Its antigen is unidentified. The sample is drawn from a study of cytomegalovirus exposure and HLA in healthy donors. The study's findings and limits: A cluster of highly shared sequence variants was likely a sequencing artifact. Looking again later, the authors saw that most CMV-associated TCR beta chains seemed HLA-restricted.

Researchers ran the PCR with 60 Vbeta and 13 Jbeta primers. The table came from immunoSEQ multiplex PCR; TCRdb's copy has only in-frame clones and leaves some out. The top ten hold roughly 14% of the sample, which has about 190,000 clones, 75% to 80% seen once. Each donor was nominally healthy when sampled (though unrecorded immune exposures were likely). The V end lost 6 bases, the J end lost 6 bases, and 17 bases lay between the germline ends. CDR1 is LNHDA and CDR2 is SQIVND in the germline V gene (reference sequence). CDR3 size: 15 residues. The sample was PBMCs. This TCR came from a woman in her 30s in good health and CMV-seropositive. V gene TRBV19 combines with J gene TRBJ1-4; D is possibly TRBD1 (5 bases). CDR3 nucleotides: TGTGCCAGTAGACGGCCCGCAGGGTTGGATGAAAAACTGTTTTTT. Translating it yields CASRRPAGLDEKLFF.